Below, 2 T cell receptor beta chains from the same sample are listed, as sequenced in a study of blood T cells in healthy people across ages. A second 7 to 11 cycle PCR used barcoded and J-beta primers. One entry per CDR3 protein, called by TCRdb with MiXCR from the 5' RACE reads. This table holds 500,000 to 550,000 distinct CDR3 sequences, around 24% found once. This sample was shared with a second study, whose subject was T cells of mothers and their children.

Sample: blood. These receptors originate from a boy between 10 and 17 years old in good health.

V is TRBV18 and J is TRBJ2-3, with TRBD1 identical over 8 bases. With 3 bases clipped from V and 4 bases from J, the junction kept 9 bases outside the gene matches. The CDR3 length is 16 residues. Germline CDR1 is KGHSH and CDR2 is LQKENI. The CDR3 loop reads CASSPYGDRSADTQYF. CDR3 bases: TGTGCCAGCTCACCTTATGGGGACAGGAGTGCAGATACGCAGTATTTT. The whole variable domain, filled in from reference TRBV18 and TRBJ2-3, reads NAGVMQNPRHLVRRRGQEARLRCSPMKGHSHVYWYRQLPEEGLKFMVYLQKENIIDESGMPKERFSAEFPKEGPSILRIQQVVRGDSAAYFCASSPYGDRSADTQYFGPGTRLTVL.

V and J are TRBV7-3 and TRBJ2-1, with D unresolved. Looked up from germline, CDR1 is SGHTA and CDR2 is FQGTGA. CDR3 length equals 14 residues. Trimming removed 1 base at V and 8 bases at J, with 12 bases between. Here the CDR3 DNA reads TGTGCCAGCAGCTTAAGTGGCCCCGTAGATGAGCAGTTCTTC. It is translated as CASSLSGPVDEQFF.